Sequencing of this T cell receptor (beta chain) was carried out in a study of cytomegalovirus exposure and HLA in healthy donors. Study background: The 120 or so validation repertoires were produced on the same platform as the 670 or so repertoires of the first cohort. This was reported in a later analysis.

Concerning this clone itself: Its antigen is not identified.

Repertoires were generated with immunoSEQ multiplex PCR, while TCRdb's copy carries only in-frame clones and drops some. This sample carries about 98,000 clones, about 90% of them seen once, and the ten largest clones take less than 7.5%. Findings and limits, study-wide: Within the approximately 130 validation repertoires, first-cohort TCR clusters tended to co-occur, according to a later analysis. Associated with cytomegalovirus, according to the listing, were 150 to 200 TCR beta chains.

From germline, CDR1 is SGHRS and CDR2 YFSETQ. The ends were cut back, 2 bases at V and 4 bases at J, with 5 bases in the middle. The CDR3 has 12 amino acids. V usage is TRBV5-1 and J usage is TRBJ2-3; no clear D. Material for sequencing was PBMCs. The receptor was derived from a man aged 18-30 years in good health and CMV-seropositive. CDR3 nucleotides: TGCGCCAGCAGCTTAAAGCCAGATACGCAGTATTTT. Amino acids: CASSLKPDTQYF.